A single sample gave rise to the 19 T cell receptor beta chains below, sequenced in a study of blood T cell repertoires in COVID-19. This table comes from immunoSEQ multiplex PCR, and its TCRdb copy is limited to in-frame clones, with some not included. The sample contains around 260,000 clones, about 87% of which appear only once. Sequenced material: peripheral blood. The receptors come from a man aged 55 to 70 who had recovered from COVID-19.

Written as DNA, the CDR3 is TGTGCCAGCAGCTCGCGGGGGCTTTACAATGAGCAGTTCTTC. It is translated as CASSSRGLYNEQFF. V is TRBV11-2 and J is TRBJ2-1; a possible D gene is TRBD2 (7 bases). This CDR3 region has 14 residues. Germline V lookup: CDR1 SGHAT, CDR2 FQNNGV. The V gene lost 4 bases and the J gene lost 4 bases, with 11 bases spanning the gap.

The chain has TRBV9 and TRBJ1-1, with TRBD1 identical over 10 bases. From germline, CDR1 is SGDLS and CDR2 YYNGEE. The ends lost 4 bases at V and 8 bases at J; junction bases unmatched: 8. The CDR3 totals 14 residues. CDR3 sequence (DNA): TGTGCCAGCAGCCCCGCGGACAGGGGGGTAGAAGCTTTCTTT. Translating it yields CASSPADRGVEAFF.

The chain has TRBV15 and TRBJ1-1, with 11 bases fitting TRBD1. CDR3 size: 16 residues. Germline lookup yields CDR1 LNHNV and CDR2 YYDKDF (reference sequence). Trimming took 6 bases from V and 4 from J; bases not matched to a gene: 10. CDR3 sequence (DNA): TGTGCCACCAGTGTAGGAGGACAGGGGGCAGGCACTGAAGCTTTCTTT. Translated, it gives CATSVGGQGAGTEAFF.

The chain joins TRBV9 to TRBJ2-1; 11 bases are a match to TRBD2. The CDR3 extends over 17 amino acids. V shed 0 bases, J shed 6 bases, and the junction held 8 bases outside the gene matches. In germline, CDR1 is SGDLS, CDR2 YYNGEE. The CDR3 reads CASSVVPLAGGSNEQFF. The CDR3 DNA follows: TGTGCCAGCAGCGTAGTCCCGCTAGCGGGGGGTAGCAATGAGCAGTTCTTC.

This chain links TRBV5-6 with TRBJ1-2; 7 nucleotides line up with TRBD1. This CDR3 is built from 15 residues. V was clipped by 0 bases and J by 5 bases; unmatched bases: 7. Germline lookup yields CDR1 SGHDT and CDR2 YYEEEE. CDR3 DNA: TGTGCCAGCAGCTTGGCCGGGAGGGGGCAGTATGGCTACACCTTC. Protein sequence: CASSLAGRGQYGYTF.

The chain employs TRBV7-9 and TRBJ1-3, with D perhaps TRBD1 (6 bases). Trimming took 4 bases from V and 0 from J, leaving 10 bases between them. This CDR3 has 15 residues. The germline CDR1 and CDR2 sequences are SEHNR and FQNEAQ (reference sequence). The CDR3 DNA sequence: TGTGCCAGCAGCTCCGACAGGATCTCTGGAAACACCATATATTTT. This gives the protein CASSSDRISGNTIYF.

This rearrangement joins TRBV9 to TRBJ2-7; the D is unclear. Germline V gene lookup returns CDR1 SGDLS and CDR2 YYNGEE. The CDR3 runs to 15 residues. The V end lost 0 bases, the J end lost 4 bases, and 14 bases lay between the germline ends. The CDR3 spells CASSVGQSSSYEQYF. Here the CDR3 DNA reads TGTGCCAGCAGCGTAGGACAATCGTCATCGTACGAGCAGTACTTC. Looking up the rest from reference TRBV9 and TRBJ2-7 gives the full variable domain: DSGVTQTPKHLITATGQRVTLRCSPRSGDLSVYWYQQSLDQGLQFLIQYYNGEERAKGNILERFSAQQFPDLHSELNLSSLELGDSALYFCASSVGQSSSYEQYFGPGTRLTVT.

The rearrangement uses TRBV18 and TRBJ1-1; 7 bases align to TRBD1. The CDR3 loop spans 16 amino acids. With V trimmed by 3 bases and J by 0 bases, 7 bases remained unmatched. Germline CDR1 and CDR2: KGHSH and LQKENI. CDR3 DNA: TGTGCCAGCTCACCGGTAGAAGGGGGCGTGAACACTGAAGCTTTCTTT. Translated: CASSPVEGGVNTEAFF. Drawing the rest from reference TRBV18 and TRBJ1-1, the complete variable domain is NAGVMQNPRHLVRRRGQEARLRCSPMKGHSHVYWYRQLPEEGLKFMVYLQKENIIDESGMPKERFSAEFPKEGPSILRIQQVVRGDSAAYFCASSPVEGGVNTEAFFGQGTRLTVV.

The chain carries TRBV9 and TRBJ2-7, with 7 bases identical to TRBD2. V lost 3 bases and J lost 2; bases outside the gene matches: 5. CDR3 length equals 14 residues. Germline CDR1 is SGDLS and CDR2 is YYNGEE. The chain's CDR3 is CASSAPGGTYEQYF. In DNA, the CDR3 is TGTGCCAGCAGCGCGCCCGGGGGGACCTACGAGCAGTACTTC.

This chain links TRBV30 with TRBJ1-1, with D unresolved. Per germline, CDR1 GTSNPN and CDR2 SVGIG (reference sequence). V lost 6 bases to trimming and J lost 4 bases, with 12 bases between them. The CDR3 extends over 12 amino acids. In DNA, the CDR3 is TGTGCCTGTACTAAAGGCAGCACTGAAGCTTTCTTT. This translates into CACTKGSTEAFF.

V usage is TRBV25-1 and J usage is TRBJ2-2; TRBD1 agrees at 11 bases. The junction had 5 bases not matched to a gene; V was cut back by 1 base and J by 7 bases. Germline V gene data show CDR1 as MGHDK and CDR2 as SYGVNS. This CDR3 contains 16 residues. CDR3 DNA sequence: TGTGCCAGCAGTGAATGGACAGGGGGCGCGATCGGGGAGCTGTTTTTT. Its translation: CASSEWTGGAIGELFF.

The CDR3, as DNA: TGTGCCAGCAGCTTACTAGCGGGGGGGCCATGGGCCGAGCAGTTCTTC. Its protein product is CASSLLAGGPWAEQFF. The rearrangement uses TRBV7-2 and TRBJ2-1; 12 bases fit TRBD2. The CDR3 runs 16 residues. Germline values: CDR1 SGHTA, CDR2 FQGNSA. The trim removed 2 bases at V and 10 bases at J, leaving 9 bases unmatched.

The chain uses TRBV7-9 and TRBJ2-7; 7 bases align to TRBD1. V lost 0 bases and J lost 1; bases outside the gene matches: 12. The germline V gene encodes CDR1 SEHNR and CDR2 FQNEAQ (reference sequence). The CDR3 is 18 residues long. As DNA, the CDR3 is TGTGCCAGCAGCTTAGCACGGTTGGACAGGTATGCTTCCTACGAGCAGTACTTC. This encodes CASSLARLDRYASYEQYF.

The gene calls are TRBV10-3 and TRBJ2-1, with 7 bases that match TRBD1. CDR1 and CDR2 (germline): ENHRY, SYGVKD. V lost 7 bases, J lost 5 bases, and 5 bases stayed unmatched. The CDR3 spans 13 residues. CDR3 protein: CAIKDRPDNEQFF. DNA for the CDR3: TGTGCCATCAAGGACAGGCCCGACAATGAGCAGTTCTTC.

The gene calls are TRBV9 and TRBJ1-2, with 9 bases that match TRBD1. CDR1 is SGDLS, CDR2 YYNGEE, per germline. The CDR3 length is 15 residues. The V gene end was trimmed by 2 bases and the J gene end by 8 bases; junction bases not matched to a gene: 10. The CDR3 DNA follows: TGTGCCAGCAGCGTTGATTACAGGGGGCTTTGGGGCTACACCTTC. Amino acids: CASSVDYRGLWGYTF. Full variable domain (rest looked up from reference TRBV9 and TRBJ1-2): DSGVTQTPKHLITATGQRVTLRCSPRSGDLSVYWYQQSLDQGLQFLIQYYNGEERAKGNILERFSAQQFPDLHSELNLSSLELGDSALYFCASSVDYRGLWGYTFGSGTRLTVV.

The CDR3 reads CASRGWESYGYTF. The CDR3 DNA reads as TGTGCCAGCAGGGGGTGGGAGAGCTATGGCTACACCTTC. The genes are TRBV2 and TRBJ1-2, with D unclear. The CDR3 has 13 residues. In germline, CDR1 is SNHLY, CDR2 FYNNEI. The V end lost 6 bases, the J end lost 4 bases, and 12 bases lay between the germline ends. Complete variable domain (other parts from reference TRBV2 and TRBJ1-2): EPEVTQTPSHQVTQMGQEVILRCVPISNHLYFYWYRQILGQKVEFLVSFYNNEISEKSEIFDDQFSVERPDGSNFTLKIRSTKLEDSAMYFCASRGWESYGYTFGSGTRLTVV.

The rearrangement links TRBV11-2 to TRBJ1-2; TRBD1 agrees at 10 bases. The CDR3 loop spans 14 amino acids. Germline V gene data show CDR1 as SGHAT and CDR2 as FQNNGV. V shed 6 bases and J 4 bases; nucleotides not matched to a gene: 5. CDR3 in amino acids: CASRQTGGSYGYTF. For the CDR3, the DNA is TGTGCCAGCAGGCAGACAGGGGGCAGCTATGGCTACACCTTC.

The chain combines TRBV19 with TRBJ1-3, with no clear D. The ends were cut back, 2 bases at V and 0 bases at J, with 5 bases in the middle. The CDR3 has 14 amino acids. Germline V CDR1 and CDR2: LNHDA, SQIVND (reference sequence). CDR3: CASSISGSGNTIYF. The DNA of the CDR3 is TGTGCCAGTAGTATATCGGGCTCTGGAAACACCATATATTTT.

This chain connects TRBV11-2 to TRBJ1-2; 9 bases map to TRBD1. The CDR3 has 13 residues. Trimming took 5 bases from V and 8 from J; bases not matched to a gene: 6. Germline V gene lookup returns CDR1 SGHAT and CDR2 FQNNGV. CDR3 residues: CASSRDRVGGYTF. The CDR3 nucleotides are TGTGCCAGCAGCCGGGACAGGGTAGGCGGCTACACCTTC.